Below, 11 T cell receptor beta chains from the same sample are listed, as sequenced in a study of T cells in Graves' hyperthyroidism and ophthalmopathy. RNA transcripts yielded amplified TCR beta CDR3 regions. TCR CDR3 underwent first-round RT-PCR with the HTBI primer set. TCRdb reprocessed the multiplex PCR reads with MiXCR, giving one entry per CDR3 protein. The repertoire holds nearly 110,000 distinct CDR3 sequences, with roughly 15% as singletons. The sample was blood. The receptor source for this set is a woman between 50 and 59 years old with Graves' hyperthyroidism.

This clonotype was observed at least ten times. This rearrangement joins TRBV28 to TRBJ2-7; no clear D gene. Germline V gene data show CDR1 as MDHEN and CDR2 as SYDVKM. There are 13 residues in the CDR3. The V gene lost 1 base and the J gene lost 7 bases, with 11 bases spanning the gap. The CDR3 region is CASSLSAQKEQYV. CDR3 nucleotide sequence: TGTGCCAGCAGTTTATCGGCCCAAAAGGAGCAGTACGTC.

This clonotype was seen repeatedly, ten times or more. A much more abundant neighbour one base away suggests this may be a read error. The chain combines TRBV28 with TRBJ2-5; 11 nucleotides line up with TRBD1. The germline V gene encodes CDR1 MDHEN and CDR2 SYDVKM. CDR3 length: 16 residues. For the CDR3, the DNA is TGTGCCAGCAGCCCCCCCGGACAGGGGGCGGGAGAGACCCAGTGCTTC. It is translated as CASSPPGQGAGETQCF.

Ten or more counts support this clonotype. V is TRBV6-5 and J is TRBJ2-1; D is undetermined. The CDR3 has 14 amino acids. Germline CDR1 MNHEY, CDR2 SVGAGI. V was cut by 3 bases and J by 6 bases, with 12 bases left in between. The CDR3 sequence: CASSYGPLSNEQFF. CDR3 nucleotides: TGTGCCAGCAGTTATGGTCCTTTGAGCAATGAGCAGTTCTTC.

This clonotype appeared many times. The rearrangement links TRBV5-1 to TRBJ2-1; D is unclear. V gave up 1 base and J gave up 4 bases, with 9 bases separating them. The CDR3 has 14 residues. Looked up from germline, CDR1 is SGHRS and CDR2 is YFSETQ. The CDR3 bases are TGCGCCAGCAGCTTGACACTACTATACAATGAGCAGTTCTTC. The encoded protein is CASSLTLLYNEQFF.

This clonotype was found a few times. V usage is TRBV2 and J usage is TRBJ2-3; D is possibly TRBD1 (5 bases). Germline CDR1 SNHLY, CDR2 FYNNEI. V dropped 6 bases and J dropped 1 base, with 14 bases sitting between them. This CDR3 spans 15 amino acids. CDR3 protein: CASSAGFVGTDTQYF. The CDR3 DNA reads TGTGCCAGCAGCGCAGGGTTCGTCGGCACAGATACGCAGTATTTT.

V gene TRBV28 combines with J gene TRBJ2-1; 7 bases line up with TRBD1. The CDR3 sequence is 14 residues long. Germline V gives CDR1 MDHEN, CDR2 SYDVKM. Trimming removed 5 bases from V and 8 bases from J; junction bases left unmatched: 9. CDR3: CASSQTGPRDEQFF. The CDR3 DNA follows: TGTGCCAGCAGTCAGACAGGGCCGAGGGATGAGCAGTTCTTC.

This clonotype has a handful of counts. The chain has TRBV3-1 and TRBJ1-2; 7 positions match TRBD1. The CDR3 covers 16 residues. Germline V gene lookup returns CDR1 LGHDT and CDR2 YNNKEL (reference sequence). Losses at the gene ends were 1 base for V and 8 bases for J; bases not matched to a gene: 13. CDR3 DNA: TGTGCCAGCAGCCAAGGGGGAGGGGGCTCCTTTCGGGGCTACACCTTC. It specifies CASSQGGGGSFRGYTF.

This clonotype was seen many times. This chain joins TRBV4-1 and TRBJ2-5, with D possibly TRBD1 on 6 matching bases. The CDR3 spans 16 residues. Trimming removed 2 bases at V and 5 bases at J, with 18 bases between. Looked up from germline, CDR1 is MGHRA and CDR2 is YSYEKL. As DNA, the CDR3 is TGCGCCAGCAGCCAAAAGATGTGGGACACAGGGGAGACCCAGTACTTC. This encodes CASSQKMWDTGETQYF.

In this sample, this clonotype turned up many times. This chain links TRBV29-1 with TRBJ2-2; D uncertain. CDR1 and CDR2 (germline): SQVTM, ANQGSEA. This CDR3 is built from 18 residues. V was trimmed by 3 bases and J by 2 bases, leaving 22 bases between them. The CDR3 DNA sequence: TGCAGCGTTGAGTTGGCAGCACACGAATCCACTAACACCGGGGAGCTGTTTTTT. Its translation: CSVELAAHESTNTGELFF.

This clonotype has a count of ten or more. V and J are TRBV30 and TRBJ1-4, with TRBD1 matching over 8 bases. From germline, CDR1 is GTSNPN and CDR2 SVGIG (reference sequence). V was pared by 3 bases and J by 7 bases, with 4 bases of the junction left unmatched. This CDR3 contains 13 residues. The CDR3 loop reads CAWSWQGAEKLFF. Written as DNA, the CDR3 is TGTGCCTGGAGCTGGCAGGGGGCTGAAAAACTGTTTTTT. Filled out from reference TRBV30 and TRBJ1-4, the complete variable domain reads SQTIHQWPATLVQPVGSPLSLECTVEGTSNPNLYWYRQAAGRGLQLLFYSVGIGQISSEVPQNLSASRPQDRQFILSSKKLLLSDSGFYLCAWSWQGAEKLFFGSGTQLSVL.

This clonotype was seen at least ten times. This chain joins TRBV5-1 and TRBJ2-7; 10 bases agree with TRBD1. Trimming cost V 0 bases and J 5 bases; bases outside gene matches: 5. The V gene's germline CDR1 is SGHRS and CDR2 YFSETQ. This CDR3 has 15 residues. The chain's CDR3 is CASSLGTGGVNEQYF. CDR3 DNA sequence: TGCGCCAGCAGCTTGGGGACAGGGGGTGTCAACGAGCAGTACTTC.